A selection of T cell receptor beta chains follows, all from one sample in a study of T-cell memory formation after mild COVID-19. TCRdb ran MiXCR on the 5' RACE reads and lists one entry per CDR3 protein. Here the sample spans 75,000 to 95,000 distinct CDR3 sequences, less than 15% being singletons. Sequencing was done on a sample of PBMCs or a T cell subset sorted from them (not recorded which). The receptors stem from a man between 18 and 35 years old who had mild COVID-19 (a few samples of this study predate the infection). Cell type and time point are not known. Each CDR3 is given with its conserved first and last residue. D genes are given only for firm matches. The listing skips clone size in some rows; elsewhere it reads once, few, many or a size class.

CDR3 protein	CDR3 DNA	CDR3 length	V gene	J gene	D gene	clone size
CASSYSISGGDQPQHF	TGTGCCAGCAGTTACTCGATATCGGGGGGGGATCAGCCCCAGCATTTT	16	TRBV6-5	TRBJ1-5	-	-
CASSLVRQGNTEAFF	TGCGCCAGCAGCTTGGTGCGACAGGGGAACACTGAAGCTTTCTTT	15	TRBV5-1	TRBJ1-1	TRBD1	few
CAGRDGNTGELFF	TGTGCCGGCCGGGACGGGAACACCGGGGAGCTGTTTTTT	13	TRBV6-6	TRBJ2-2	-	-
CASSTRQGENRETQYF	TGTGCCAGCAGTACCCGACAGGGGGAGAATCGAGAGACCCAGTACTTC	16	TRBV6-2/TRBV6-3	TRBJ2-5	TRBD1	-
CASGDRWSGELFF	TGTGCCAGCGGGGACAGATGGTCCGGGGAGCTGTTTTTT	13	TRBV14	TRBJ2-2	TRBD1	few
CASSLGGGSYNEQFF	TGTGCCAGCAGCTTAGGGGGGGGCTCCTACAATGAGCAGTTCTTC	15	TRBV7-3	TRBJ2-1	TRBD2	-
CASSLAIGDRGQFF	TGTGCCAGCAGCTTAGCGATCGGGGACAGGGGGCAGTTCTTC	14	TRBV7-9	TRBJ2-1	TRBD1	-
CASSLAVIQASSSYNEQFF	TGTGCCAGCAGCTTAGCGGTTATACAGGCCAGTAGCTCCTACAATGAGCAGTTCTTC	19	TRBV7-9	TRBJ2-1	-	-
CSVVVGTGGAEAFF	TGCAGCGTTGTGGTCGGCACCGGGGGCGCTGAAGCTTTCTTT	14	TRBV29-1	TRBJ1-1	-	few
CSARDREGLNEQYF	TGCAGTGCTAGAGATCGGGAGGGGTTGAACGAGCAGTACTTC	14	TRBV20-1	TRBJ2-7	TRBD2	few
CSAGVGDSYEQYF	TGCAGCGCCGGTGTGGGCGATTCCTACGAGCAGTACTTC	13	TRBV29-1	TRBJ2-7	-	many
CASSLGHLSGANVLTF	TGCGCCAGCTCACTGGGGCACCTCTCTGGGGCCAACGTCCTGACTTTC	16	TRBV4-1	TRBJ2-6	-	-
CASSYFDGAREQYF	TGTGCCAGCAGTTACTTTGACGGGGCGCGGGAGCAGTACTTC	14	TRBV6-5	TRBJ2-7	-	-
CASSPWGAGSSYNEQFF	TGTGCCAGCAGCCCGTGGGGAGCGGGGAGCTCCTACAATGAGCAGTTCTTC	17	TRBV6-2/TRBV6-3	TRBJ2-1	TRBD2	few
CATQSTGNTEAFF	TGTGCCACCCAATCCACAGGGAACACTGAAGCTTTCTTT	13	TRBV15	TRBJ1-1	-	many
CASLYRIRVEETQYF	TGTGCCAGCCTTTATCGTATTAGGGTTGAAGAGACCCAGTACTTC	15	TRBV6-5	TRBJ2-5	-	many
CSAKQGFYEQYF	TGCAGTGCTAAACAGGGATTCTACGAGCAGTACTTC	12	TRBV20-1	TRBJ2-7	-	few
CSAVGGYGEQFF	TGCAGTGCCGTCGGAGGGTACGGTGAGCAGTTCTTC	12	TRBV20-1	TRBJ2-1	-	few
CASSLRGQEETQYF	TGTGCCAGCAGCTTACGGGGACAGGAAGAGACCCAGTACTTC	14	TRBV7-9	TRBJ2-5	TRBD1	-
CASSVNYEQYF	TGTGCCAGCAGTGTGAACTACGAGCAGTACTTC	11	TRBV12-3/TRBV12-4	TRBJ2-7	-	few
CASSLARRGDRYEQYF	TGTGCCAGCAGCTTAGCCAGAAGGGGCGATCGTTACGAGCAGTACTTC	16	TRBV7-8	TRBJ2-7	-	-
CASSTYSPQGKGYTF	TGTGCCAGCAGCACTTATTCTCCGCAGGGTAAAGGCTACACCTTC	15	TRBV12-3/TRBV12-4	TRBJ1-2	-	few
CSATALAVNSPLHF	TGCAGTGCCACCGCCCTAGCGGTTAATTCACCCCTCCACTTT	14	TRBV20-1	TRBJ1-6	-	few
CASSPGGTVYSPLHF	TGTGCCAGCAGCCCAGGGGGGACAGTTTATTCACCCCTCCACTTT	15	TRBV7-9	TRBJ1-6	TRBD1	once
CASSPLAGSTEAFF	TGTGCCAGCAGCCCACTGGCAGGGAGCACTGAAGCTTTCTTT	14	TRBV11-2	TRBJ1-1	-	-
CASSPVSIAGNTDTQYF	TGTGCCAGCAGCCCCGTCTCTATAGCGGGGAACACAGATACGCAGTATTTT	17	TRBV27	TRBJ2-3	TRBD2	-
CASSLRTGTAEAFF	TGTGCCAGCAGCTTGAGGACGGGAACGGCTGAAGCTTTCTTT	14	TRBV7-6	TRBJ1-1	-	few
CASSKDLPPLNEQFF	TGTGCCAGCAGCAAGGACTTACCCCCGTTGAATGAGCAGTTCTTC	15	TRBV6-5	TRBJ2-1	-	-
CASSWTAGSQETQYF	TGCGCCAGCAGCTGGACTGCCGGGAGCCAAGAGACCCAGTACTTC	15	TRBV5-1	TRBJ2-5	-	-
CASSQDRGTSTDTQYF	TGTGCCAGCAGCCAAGATAGAGGCACTAGCACAGATACGCAGTATTTT	16	TRBV4-2	TRBJ2-3	-	-
CASSQDYSYTEAFF	TGTGCCAGCAGCCAGGACTACAGCTACACTGAAGCTTTCTTT	14	TRBV4-2	TRBJ1-1	-	many
CASGWVGETQYF	TGTGCCAGCGGGTGGGTGGGTGAGACCCAGTACTTC	12	TRBV27	TRBJ2-5	-	-
CASSQEESPYNSPLHF	TGCGCCAGCAGCCAAGAGGAGAGTCCCTATAATTCACCCCTCCACTTT	16	TRBV4-1	TRBJ1-6	-	-
CASTRGGRNEQFF	TGCGCCAGCACCCGGGGGGGGCGCAATGAGCAGTTCTTC	13	TRBV4-1	TRBJ2-1	TRBD2	-
CASSSLNRGGETQYF	TGTGCCAGCAGTTCCCTAAACAGGGGCGGGGAGACCCAGTACTTC	15	TRBV7-2	TRBJ2-5	TRBD1	few
CASRPPVSGGSSYNEQFF	TGCGCCAGCAGGCCCCCCGTTAGCGGGGGAAGCTCCTACAATGAGCAGTTCTTC	18	TRBV5-1	TRBJ2-1	TRBD2	many
CASRTYTEAFF	TGTGCCAGCAGAACATACACTGAAGCTTTCTTT	11	TRBV12-3/TRBV12-4	TRBJ1-1	-	few
CASSARDEAFNEQFF	TGTGCCAGCAGCGCCCGGGACGAAGCATTCAATGAGCAGTTCTTC	15	TRBV7-2	TRBJ2-1	-	-
CASSKGLGDPNEQFF	TGCGCCAGCTCAAAAGGATTGGGAGATCCCAATGAGCAGTTCTTC	15	TRBV4-3	TRBJ2-1	-	few
CASSVDTLRQTQYF	TGTGCCAGCAGCGTAGACACGCTTCGACAGACCCAGTACTTC	14	TRBV9	TRBJ2-5	-	few
CASSPGDRRTYNEQFF	TGTGCCAGCAGCCCGGGGGACAGGAGAACCTACAATGAGCAGTTCTTC	16	TRBV7-2	TRBJ2-1	TRBD1	few
CASSVARGNQPQHF	TGTGCCAGCAGCGTTGCCAGAGGCAATCAGCCCCAGCATTTT	14	TRBV4-2	TRBJ1-5	-	-
CASSYRPTGASTDTQYF	TGTGCCAGCAGTTACCGCCCCACGGGGGCAAGCACAGATACGCAGTATTTT	17	TRBV6-6	TRBJ2-3	-	few